This T cell receptor beta chain emerged from a study of blood T cells in healthy people across ages. Study-wide results and limits: Estimated diversity, derived from one million T cells, was regarded as an underestimate.

A J-beta primer mix and a sample-barcoded 5' primer were used in a second PCR of about 7 to 12 cycles. Each cDNA molecule carried a tag from a template-switch adaptor that contained 12 random nucleotides. A single record per CDR3 protein comes from TCRdb applying MiXCR to the 5' RACE reads. The data hold about 670,000 distinct CDR3 sequences, with around 43% observed a single time. This CDR3 spans 15 amino acids. The germline CDR1 and CDR2 sequences are SGHVS and FNYEAQ. V was pared by 2 bases and J by 4 bases, with 9 bases between. This clonotype was seen a handful of times. Its target is not known. This receptor was obtained from a man older than 75 in good health. The source material was blood. The chain recombines TRBV7-6 with TRBJ1-6; maybe TRBD1 (6 bases). The chain's CDR3 is CASSLNTGYNSPLHF. DNA of the CDR3: TGTGCCAGCAGCTTAAATACAGGGTATAATTCACCCCTCCACTTT.